This T cell receptor beta chain was profiled in a study of T cell repertoires in cytomegalovirus infection (dated by TCRdb to the late 2010s). Broadly, across the study: Recently identified HLA-C-restricted CMV epitopes, whose presentation resists viral immunomodulation, were targeted by peptide stimulations together with well-studied HLA-B-restricted epitopes. The HLA type of each donor mattered for the analysis, because public TCR beta signatures pointed to carriage of CMV infection along with the matching HLA type.

The listed sequencing device is Illumina HiSeq 1500. TCRdb passed the public sequencing reads through fastp at Q25 and MiXCR, retaining productive beta sequences. Each entry merges the rows of one CDR3 protein and shows their most common DNA and genes. In this sample the table shows some 200,000 distinct CDR3 sequences, approximately 38% of which occur a single time. Approximately 60% of the sample goes to the ten largest clones. Reading the germline V gene gives CDR1 SGHAT and CDR2 FQNNGV. The CDR3 contains 17 residues, cysteine and phenylalanine counted. The sequence is cut down to CDR3 DNA, 51 bases in frame from base 1. V is cut by 5 bases and J by 2 bases, and the space between the germline ends is 20 bases. What the treatment or condition label conveys for this sample: in vitro stimulation with specific CMV peptide epitopes to enrich CMV-specific T cells. Only a few counts were recorded for this clonotype. This clone's antigen is unknown. There are no base qualities to consult, and no much larger clone falls within one base.

The investigation overall reported the following: In both this cohort and an independent roughly 360-donor cohort, the cumulative frequency of public TCR beta family members distinguished carriers of CMV infection plus the relevant HLA type. The ex vivo response was dominated by HLA-C-restricted CMV-specific TCR beta clonotypes, which also provided the single most frequent clonotype in two of eight donors.

The TCR originated in a human donor in good health (CMV status not recorded). Some clones in this sample may be carry-over from other donors' samples. This chain is built from TRBV11-2 and TRBJ2-3; a tentative D match to TRBD1 spans 5 bases. The sample consisted of CD8+ T cells from cultured PBMCs, taken from culture after CMV antigen stimulation. The nucleotide sequence is given as TGTGCCAGCAGCCCACATCGGCGTATCAGGGCCACAGATACGCAGTATTTT. Translated, it gives CASSPHRRIRATDTQYF.